These 20 T cell receptor beta chains were all obtained from the same sample, sequenced in a study of blood T cell repertoires in COVID-19. TCRdb's copy holds only in-frame clones and misses some; the assay was immunoSEQ multiplex PCR. Of around 200,000 clones in the sample, around 84% were seen once. The sequenced material came from peripheral blood. The receptors originated from a woman of 80 years or more with acute or convalescent COVID-19.

The rearrangement joins TRBV6-5 to TRBJ2-5; 9 bases agree with TRBD1. This CDR3 spans 14 amino acids. CDR1 is MNHEY, CDR2 SVGAGI, per germline. The V segment lost 5 bases and the J segment 3 bases; nucleotides outside the gene matches: 4. The CDR3 here is CASSRGTGKETQYF. In DNA, the CDR3 is TGTGCCAGCAGTAGGGGGACAGGGAAAGAGACCCAGTACTTC.

J is TRBJ2-2 and V is TRBV3-1 (or the pseudogene TRBV3-2), with D unclear. Germline V gives CDR1 LGHDT, CDR2 YNNKEL (reference sequence). Trimming removed 4 bases from V and 8 bases from J, with 14 bases in between. This CDR3 region has 14 residues. The DNA of the CDR3 is TGTGCCAGCAGCCTCCTAGGCGGTGGGGGGGAGCTGTTTTTT. Protein product: CASSLLGGGGELFF.

This chain connects TRBV11-2 to TRBJ2-1, with TRBD2 identical over 12 bases. The CDR3 contains 15 residues. Germline V CDR1 and CDR2: SGHAT, FQNNGV. V shed 8 bases and J 7 bases; nucleotides not matched to a gene: 9. As DNA, the CDR3 is TGTGCCAGCGGGTGGACTAGCGGGACGGGTAATGAGCAGTTCTTC. Amino acid sequence: CASGWTSGTGNEQFF.

CDR3 DNA sequence: TGTGCCAGCAGTCGACAGACCTACGAGCAGTACTTC. Translating it yields CASSRQTYEQYF. This chain joins TRBV12-3 or TRBV12-4 and TRBJ2-7, with TRBD1 as a possible D gene (5 bases). The V gene lost 5 bases and the J gene lost 2 bases, with 7 bases spanning the gap. The CDR3 is made up of 12 amino acids.

J is TRBJ2-2 and V is TRBV5-1, with 7 bases identical to TRBD2. The CDR3 consists of 14 residues. Germline V gene sequence: CDR1 SGHRS, CDR2 YFSETQ. V shed 0 bases and J 7 bases; nucleotides not matched to a gene: 3. The CDR3 sequence: CASSLGREIGELFF. CDR3 sequence (DNA): TGCGCCAGCAGCTTGGGGCGGGAGATCGGGGAGCTGTTTTTT.

This clone was found a few times. The chain employs TRBV5-1 and TRBJ1-1, with a possible D match to TRBD1 (5 bases). The CDR3 spans 16 residues. The germline gives CDR1 SGHRS, CDR2 YFSETQ. V lost 3 bases and J lost 0, with 15 bases in between. CDR3 protein: CASSSRQRAMNTEAFF. CDR3 DNA: TGCGCCAGCAGCTCAAGACAGAGAGCTATGAACACTGAAGCTTTCTTT.

This rearrangement joins TRBV7-2 to TRBJ2-7; 15 bases map to TRBD2. Germline V gene data show CDR1 as SGHTA and CDR2 as FQGNSA. The CDR3 extends over 16 amino acids. Unmatched junction bases numbered 7, after V lost 1 base and J lost 9 bases. CDR3 nucleotide sequence: TGTGCCAGCAGCTTAGAACCCGGACTAGCGGGAGGGTCGCAGTACTTC. Translating gives CASSLEPGLAGGSQYF.

The chain employs TRBV19 and TRBJ1-5, with 8 bases fitting TRBD1. From germline, CDR1 is LNHDA and CDR2 SQIVND (reference sequence). V lost 5 bases, J lost 0 bases, and 6 bases stayed unmatched. The CDR3 runs 16 residues. CDR3 nucleotide sequence: TGTGCCAGTAGTGTCGACAGGGGTTATAGCAATCAGCCCCAGCATTTT. Translated, it gives CASSVDRGYSNQPQHF.

The chain couples TRBV28 to TRBJ1-4; no firm D call. V dropped 3 bases and J dropped 3 bases, with 8 bases sitting between them. The CDR3 is 14 amino acids. The germline V gene has CDR1 MDHEN and CDR2 SYDVKM. The CDR3 here is CASSFSPANEKLFF. CDR3 nucleotide sequence: TGTGCCAGCAGTTTCAGTCCTGCTAATGAAAAACTGTTTTTT.

The J gene is TRBJ1-6, the V gene TRBV6-5, with TRBD1 identical over 7 bases. The V segment lost 0 bases and the J segment 7 bases; nucleotides outside the gene matches: 6. Looked up from germline, CDR1 is MNHEY and CDR2 is SVGAGI. The CDR3 totals 16 residues. Here the CDR3 DNA reads TGTGCCAGCAGTTACTCGAGGGACAGCACCAATTCACCCCTCCACTTT. The encoded protein is CASSYSRDSTNSPLHF.

The V and J genes are TRBV7-9 and TRBJ1-4, with 8 bases identical to TRBD1. Germline V lookup: CDR1 SEHNR, CDR2 FQNEAQ (reference sequence). This CDR3 has 15 residues. V gave up 5 bases and J gave up 7 bases; unmatched junction bases: 9. The CDR3 region has the DNA TGTGCCAGCAGCCCCCGGACAGGGTTTGGTGAAAAACTGTTTTTT. Protein: CASSPRTGFGEKLFF.

The V gene is TRBV28, the J gene TRBJ1-4, with D perhaps TRBD1 (6 bases). Trimming removed 3 bases at V and 7 bases at J, with 9 bases between. The germline gives CDR1 MDHEN, CDR2 SYDVKM. This CDR3 comprises 13 residues. CDR3 in DNA: TGTGCCAGCAGTTTTGGGGGCCGTGAAAAACTGTTTTTT. Amino acid sequence: CASSFGGREKLFF. Full variable domain (rest looked up from reference TRBV28 and TRBJ1-4): DVKVTQSSRYLVKRTGEKVFLECVQDMDHENMFWYRQDPGLGLRLIYFSYDVKMKEKGDIPEGYSVSREKKERFSLILESASTNQTSMYLCASSFGGREKLFFGSGTQLSVL.

This clone was observed once. V is TRBV18 and J is TRBJ2-3; TRBD2 matches at 9 bases. The CDR3 contains 15 residues. CDR1 and CDR2 (germline): KGHSH, LQKENI. The J segment lost 5 bases and the V segment lost 6 bases, leaving 9 bases of the junction unmatched. CDR3 sequence: CASSRMTSGLDTQYF. CDR3 coding DNA: TGTGCCAGCTCGCGGATGACTAGCGGTCTAGATACGCAGTATTTT.

This clone was counted a single time. V usage is TRBV5-1 and J usage is TRBJ2-1, with TRBD2 matching 16 bases. The CDR3 is 19 residues long. Germline CDR1 and CDR2: SGHRS and YFSETQ. With 1 base clipped from V and 9 bases from J, the junction kept 13 bases outside the gene matches. The CDR3 region has the DNA TGCGCCAGCAGCTTGTTAATCGGAGGGACTAGCGGGAGGGCCTTTGAGCAGTTCTTC. Translating it yields CASSLLIGGTSGRAFEQFF.

The chain links TRBV19 to TRBJ2-6, with 7 nucleotides matching TRBD1. Germline V lookup: CDR1 LNHDA, CDR2 SQIVND (reference sequence). V shed 7 bases and J 3 bases; nucleotides not matched to a gene: 15. This CDR3 region has 18 residues. Here the CDR3 reads CASTPLTITGVGANVLTF. As DNA, the CDR3 is TGTGCCAGTACCCCACTTACCATCACAGGGGTTGGGGCCAACGTCCTGACTTTC.

Turning to this clone: Other nucleotide sequences in the sample specify the same CDR3. V gene TRBV2 combines with J gene TRBJ2-1; D unresolved. V shed 6 bases and J shed 4 bases, with 4 bases lying between them. Germline CDR1 and CDR2: SNHLY and FYNNEI. The CDR3 spans 11 residues. This CDR3 is CASSVYNEQFF. The CDR3 DNA reads TGTGCCAGCAGCGTTTACAATGAGCAGTTCTTC.

V usage is TRBV5-1 and J usage is TRBJ2-5, with 8 bases matching TRBD1. The germline CDR1 and CDR2 sequences are SGHRS and YFSETQ. The V and J ends lost 4 bases and 7 bases, in that order; junction bases with no gene match: 9. The CDR3 has 14 amino acids. CDR3 DNA sequence: TGCGCCAGCAGCGCGAAAGGGACAGGCGGGACCCAGTACTTC. Protein sequence: CASSAKGTGGTQYF.

The V gene is TRBV27, the J gene TRBJ1-1; 8 nucleotides match TRBD1. The CDR3 runs to 16 residues. Germline assignment: CDR1 MNHEY and CDR2 SMNVEV (reference sequence). With 4 bases clipped from V and 5 bases from J, the junction kept 12 bases outside the gene matches. CDR3: CASSSQVPGGHTEAFF. The CDR3 region has the DNA TGTGCCAGCAGTTCCCAGGTGCCAGGGGGCCATACTGAAGCTTTCTTT.

V usage is TRBV20-1 and J usage is TRBJ1-1; D is ambiguous. CDR3 length: 14 amino acids. Germline values: CDR1 DFQATT, CDR2 SNEGSKA (reference sequence). V was trimmed by 3 bases and J by 0 bases, leaving 11 bases between them. CDR3 nucleotides: TGCAGTGCTAGTCGGAGGGTCCTGAACACTGAAGCTTTCTTT. This translates into CSASRRVLNTEAFF.

The chain couples TRBV7-9 to TRBJ2-7; 9 bases are a match to TRBD2. This CDR3 region has 15 residues. Germline CDR1 SEHNR, CDR2 FQNEAQ (reference sequence). The ends lost 5 bases at V and 6 bases at J; junction bases unmatched: 11. This CDR3 is CASSGVAGAFTEQYF. In DNA, the CDR3 is TGTGCCAGCAGCGGAGTAGCGGGAGCTTTCACCGAGCAGTACTTC.